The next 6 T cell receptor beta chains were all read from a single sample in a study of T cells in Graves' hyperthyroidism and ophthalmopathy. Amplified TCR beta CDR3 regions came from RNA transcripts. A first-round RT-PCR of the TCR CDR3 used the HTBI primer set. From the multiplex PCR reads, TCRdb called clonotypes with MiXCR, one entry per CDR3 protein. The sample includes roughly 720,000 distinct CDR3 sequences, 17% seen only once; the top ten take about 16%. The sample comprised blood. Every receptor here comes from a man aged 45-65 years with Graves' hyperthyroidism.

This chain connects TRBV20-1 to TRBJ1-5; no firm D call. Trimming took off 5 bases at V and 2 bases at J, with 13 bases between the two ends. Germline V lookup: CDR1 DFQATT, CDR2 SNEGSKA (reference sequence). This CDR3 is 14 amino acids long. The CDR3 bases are TGCAGTGCTTCTGAGAGGGCCCGCAATCAGCCCCAGCATTTT. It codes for CSASERARNQPQHF.

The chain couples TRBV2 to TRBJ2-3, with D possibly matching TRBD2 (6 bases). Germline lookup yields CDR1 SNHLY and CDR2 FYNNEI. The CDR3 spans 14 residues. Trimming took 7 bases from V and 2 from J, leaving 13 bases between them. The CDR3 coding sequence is TGTGCCAGCACCGTTAGCGGCTCCACAGATACGCAGTATTTT. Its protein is CASTVSGSTDTQYF.

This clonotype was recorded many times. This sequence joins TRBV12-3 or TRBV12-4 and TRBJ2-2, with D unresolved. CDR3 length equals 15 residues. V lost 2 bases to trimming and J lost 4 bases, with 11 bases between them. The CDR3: CASSLLQVGTGELFF. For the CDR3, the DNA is TGTGCCAGCAGTTTACTGCAGGTTGGCACCGGGGAGCTGTTTTTT.

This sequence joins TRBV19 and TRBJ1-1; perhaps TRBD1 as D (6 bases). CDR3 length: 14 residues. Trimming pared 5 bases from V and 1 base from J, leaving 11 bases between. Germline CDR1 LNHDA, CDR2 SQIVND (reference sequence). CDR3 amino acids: CASSGGGRNTEAFF. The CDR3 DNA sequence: TGTGCCAGTAGTGGCGGGGGCAGGAACACTGAAGCTTTCTTT.

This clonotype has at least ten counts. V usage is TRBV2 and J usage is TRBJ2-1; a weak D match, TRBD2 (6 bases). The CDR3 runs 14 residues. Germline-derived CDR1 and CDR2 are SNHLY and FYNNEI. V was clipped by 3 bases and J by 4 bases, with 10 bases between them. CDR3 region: CASSDTSPYNEQFF. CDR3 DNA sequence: TGTGCCAGCAGTGACACTAGCCCTTACAATGAGCAGTTCTTC. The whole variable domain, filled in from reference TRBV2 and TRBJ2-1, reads EPEVTQTPSHQVTQMGQEVILRCVPISNHLYFYWYRQILGQKVEFLVSFYNNEISEKSEIFDDQFSVERPDGSNFTLKIRSTKLEDSAMYFCASSDTSPYNEQFFGPGTRLTVL.

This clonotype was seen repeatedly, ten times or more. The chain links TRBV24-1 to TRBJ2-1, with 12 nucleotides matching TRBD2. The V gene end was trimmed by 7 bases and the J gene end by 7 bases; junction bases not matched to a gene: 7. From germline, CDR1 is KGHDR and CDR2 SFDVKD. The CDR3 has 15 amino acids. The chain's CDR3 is CATSRTSGIPNEQFF. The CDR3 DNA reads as TGTGCCACCAGCCGGACTAGCGGGATACCGAATGAGCAGTTCTTC.